The TCR beta chain under discussion was sequenced for a study of CD8 T cells in ankylosing spondylitis. TCRdb ran MiXCR on the 5' RACE reads and lists one entry per CDR3 protein. This table has over 100,000 distinct CDR3 sequences, roughly an eighth appearing once. Trimming cost V 1 base and J 6 bases; bases outside gene matches: 3. The CDR3 has 15 amino acids. Germline CDR1 SNHLY, CDR2 FYNNEI. V gene TRBV2 combines with J gene TRBJ2-1; 10 positions match TRBD2. The sequence was collected from a female donor with ankylosing spondylitis or in good health (not recorded which). The material sequenced was blood, either unsorted or a sorted T cell fraction (not recorded which). For the CDR3, the DNA is TGTGCCAGCAGTGAAGTCGGACTAGCGGCCAATGAGCAGTTCTTC. This translates into CASSEVGLAANEQFF.